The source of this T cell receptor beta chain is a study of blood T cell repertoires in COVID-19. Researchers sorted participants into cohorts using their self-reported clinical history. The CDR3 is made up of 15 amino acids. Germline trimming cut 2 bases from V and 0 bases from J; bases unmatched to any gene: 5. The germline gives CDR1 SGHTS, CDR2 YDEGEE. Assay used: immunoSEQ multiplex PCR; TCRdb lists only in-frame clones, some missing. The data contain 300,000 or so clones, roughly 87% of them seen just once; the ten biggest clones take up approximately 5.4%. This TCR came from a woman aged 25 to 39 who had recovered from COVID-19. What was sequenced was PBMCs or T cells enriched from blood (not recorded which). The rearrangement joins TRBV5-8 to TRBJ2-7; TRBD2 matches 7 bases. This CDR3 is CASSFWGGSSYEQYF. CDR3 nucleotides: TGTGCCAGCAGCTTTTGGGGCGGGAGCTCCTACGAGCAGTACTTC.